These 9 T cell receptor beta chains came from one sample sequenced in a study of technical replicates of blood from several donors. Libraries were prepared by immunoSEQ multiplex PCR; TCRdb keeps only in-frame clonotypes and omits some of them. Counted here are about 81,000 clones, 70% to 90% occurring once; the ten biggest clones make up around 3.9%. Sequencing used PBMCs. The receptors originated from a human donor in good health. Some clones in this sample may be carry-over from other donors' samples.

This chain uses TRBV9 with TRBJ2-5; a possible D gene is TRBD1 (6 bases). This CDR3 has 14 residues. Germline values: CDR1 SGDLS, CDR2 YYNGEE. V was shortened by 3 bases and J by 4 bases, with 13 bases between the two germline ends. The CDR3: CASSAYRVGETQYF. The CDR3 bases are TGTGCCAGCAGCGCATACAGGGTAGGAGAGACCCAGTACTTC.

This chain connects TRBV25-1 to TRBJ2-3, with 8 nucleotides matching TRBD2. The germline gives CDR1 MGHDK, CDR2 SYGVNS. Trimming cost V 1 base and J 3 bases; bases outside gene matches: 9. This CDR3 has 17 amino acids. The CDR3 DNA reads as TGTGCCAGCAGTGAATCCCACTCATCTAGCGGGACAGATACGCAGTATTTT. Translation gives CASSESHSSSGTDTQYF. The full variable domain, its missing parts supplied by reference TRBV25-1 and TRBJ2-3, is EADIYQTPRYLVIGTGKKITLECSQTMGHDKMYWYQQDPGMELHLIHYSYGVNSTEKGDLSSESTVSRIRTEHFPLTLESARPSHTSQYLCASSESHSSSGTDTQYFGPGTRLTVL.

The chain carries TRBV6-5 and TRBJ2-1; 8 bases match TRBD1. Germline V CDR1 and CDR2: MNHEY, SVGAGI. Trimming removed 4 bases from V and 4 bases from J; junction bases left unmatched: 6. CDR3 length equals 15 residues. CDR3 DNA sequence: TGTGCCAGCAGTTTCCGGACAGGGAGTTACAATGAGCAGTTCTTC. It codes for CASSFRTGSYNEQFF.

The rearrangement links TRBV27 to TRBJ2-7; D unclear. Trimming stripped 4 bases from V and 0 bases from J, with 10 bases between. This CDR3 contains 14 residues. CDR1 and CDR2 (germline): MNHEY, SMNVEV (reference sequence). For the CDR3, the DNA is TGTGCCAGCAGTTCTTTTAGGAGCTCCTACGAGCAGTACTTC. Protein sequence: CASSSFRSSYEQYF.

This chain's CDR3 is CASSLRGRRQETQYF. DNA for the CDR3: TGTGCCAGCAGCTTGAGGGGGCGAAGGCAAGAGACCCAGTACTTC. The chain is built from TRBV5-6 and TRBJ2-5; TRBD1 matches 7 bases. This CDR3 region has 15 residues. V lost 1 base and J lost 2; bases outside the gene matches: 5. CDR1 and CDR2 (germline): SGHDT, YYEEEE.

The chain employs TRBV14 and TRBJ2-6, with D perhaps TRBD2 (5 bases). Between the trimmed V and J ends, which lost 2 bases and 2 bases, there was a span of 10 bases. The CDR3 length is 16 residues. Germline V gives CDR1 SGHDN, CDR2 FVKESK. Here the CDR3 reads CASSQLNGAGANVLTF. CDR3 sequence (DNA): TGTGCCAGCAGCCAACTAAACGGGGCTGGGGCCAACGTCCTGACTTTC.

The CDR3 nucleotides are TGTGCCAGCAGTTCCGGCAGGATCTCCTACGAGCAGTACTTC. It translates to CASSSGRISYEQYF. V is TRBV6-5 and J is TRBJ2-7, with unresolved D. Trimming took off 4 bases at V and 0 bases at J, with 10 bases between the two ends. The CDR3 sequence is 14 residues long. Germline CDR1 and CDR2: MNHEY and SVGAGI.

This chain links TRBV9 with TRBJ2-7, with 8 nucleotides matching TRBD1. Trimming at V came to 4 bases and at J to 2 bases, leaving 5 bases not matched to a gene. Per the germline V gene, CDR1 is SGDLS and CDR2 is YYNGEE. The CDR3 length is 14 residues. CDR3 residues: CASSPDREPYEQYF. CDR3 DNA: TGTGCCAGCAGCCCGGACAGGGAGCCCTACGAGCAGTACTTC.

Remarks on this clone: Relative to the germline gene, one junction end is altered; a read error may explain this. The V gene is TRBV30, the J gene TRBJ2-7; the match to TRBD2 covers 10 bases. Per the germline V gene, CDR1 is GTSNPN and CDR2 is SVGIG (reference sequence). The CDR3 extends over 11 amino acids. The DNA of the CDR3 is TGTGCCTGGAGTACTAGCGGGGCGACCCACTTC. Translating it yields CAWSTSGATHF.